This T cell receptor (beta chain) came from a study of T cells in localized non-small cell lung cancer. General study points: In uninvolved adjacent lung, T cell clonality reached its highest value, exceeding tumor. Sequencing was limited to one tumor region, leaving the possibility of heterogeneity open. Higher T cell density in the blood was associated with longer overall survival, whereas higher adjacent-lung clonality associated with shorter survival. The appearance of a median approximately 61 of the top 100 tumor clones was seen in adjacent lung.

Libraries were prepared by immunoSEQ multiplex PCR; TCRdb keeps only in-frame clonotypes and omits some of them. In the table there are some 64,000 clones, roughly 90% of which are singletons. With regard to this clone: Its antigen is not identified.

Germline V gene data show CDR1 as MNHNS and CDR2 as SASEGT. There are 15 residues in the CDR3. V was pared by 4 bases and J by 4 bases, with 16 bases between. This specimen consisted of peripheral blood, obtained before any cancer treatment. This clonotype originated in a woman aged 40-75 years with stage I lung adenocarcinoma. V gene TRBV6-1 combines with J gene TRBJ1-1, with D tentatively TRBD1 (5 bases). As DNA, the CDR3 is TGTGCCAGCAGTGGTGGTAAGCGGGGGAGCACTGAAGCTTTCTTT. This translates into CASSGGKRGSTEAFF.